The sequence of this TCR beta chain was determined in a study of T-cell memory formation after mild COVID-19. Study details: Clusters of TCRs were largely donor specific. Findings and limits, study-wide: Chiefly within CM and EM were the contracting CD4+ clones; CD8+ ones were within EMRA. Memory from before infection featured some responding clones, which suggests cross-reactive memory joined.

As concerns this clonotype: Antigen specificity is unknown. An end of the junction differs from the germline gene, which may be a read error.

Constant-segment-primed 5'RACE gave TCR alpha and TCR beta cDNA libraries with sample barcodes and UMIs. TCRdb redid the calling of the 5' RACE reads with MiXCR, one entry per CDR3 protein. The data hold approximately 44,000 distinct CDR3 sequences, with 7.3% observed a single time. Sequencing was performed on PBMCs or a T cell subset sorted from them (not recorded which). The TCR originated in a man between 18 and 29 years old who had mild COVID-19 (a few samples of this study predate the infection). Cell type and time point are not known.

For the CDR3, the DNA is TGCGCCAGAAGCCAAGAGTACCGGCCAGGGGAGATCTATGGCTACACCTTC. This translates into CARSQEYRPGEIYGYTF. The chain is built from TRBV4-3 and TRBJ1-2; weak D call: TRBD1 (6 bases). CDR3 length equals 17 residues. CDR1 is LGHNA, CDR2 YSLEER, per germline.